This T cell receptor (beta chain) was captured by sequencing in a study of cytomegalovirus exposure and HLA in healthy donors. The study, taken as a whole, reports: Association of a missense DCLRE1C variant with TCR beta V- and J-gene trimming was reported in a later analysis.

Use of 60 Vbeta and 13 Jbeta primers characterized the PCR. TCRdb keeps only in-frame clones here, not all; method: immunoSEQ multiplex PCR. This sample has about 210,000 clones, with almost 80% found just once. This CDR3 has 14 residues. V was pared by 1 base and J by 4 bases, with 10 bases between. Germline CDR1 and CDR2: LNHDA and SQIVND (reference sequence). This clone was observed a few times. Antigen specificity is unknown. Sequenced material: PBMCs. The chain links TRBV19 to TRBJ1-2; D is undetermined. This clonotype was obtained from a male donor in good health and CMV-seronegative. The CDR3 region has the DNA TGTGCCAGTAGTATAGGTTCCTTATCCTATGGCTACACCTTC. It specifies CASSIGSLSYGYTF.